A selection of T cell receptor beta chains follows, all from one sample in a study of shared clonotypes between healthy human individuals. The assay was immunoSEQ multiplex PCR, and TCRdb's table has in-frame clones only and misses some. The sample consists of some 690,000 clones, 80% to 95% of them appearing once. The sample comprised memory CD8+ T cells from PBMCs. Every receptor here comes from a man aged 18 to 30 in good health. Some clones in this sample may be carry-over from other donors' samples. Both conserved end residues are part of each CDR3. The D gene is left open where the match is weak. Clone sizes are given selectively: once, few, many, or a class where the clone is expanded.

v_call	j_call	cdr3_length	d_call	clone_size	cdr3_nt	cdr3_aa
TRBV7-9	TRBJ1-2	14	TRBD1	-	TGTGCCAGCAGCTTAACCGGGACAGGGTATGGCTACACCTTC	CASSLTGTGYGYTF
TRBV5-6	TRBJ2-7	14	TRBD1	-	TGTGCCAGCAGGGGGACAGGGGCGATCTACGAGCAGTACTTC	CASRGTGAIYEQYF
TRBV7-9	TRBJ1-4	15	TRBD1	few	TGTGCCAGCAGCTTAGAGTGGGACAGGGTTGAAAAACTGTTTTTT	CASSLEWDRVEKLFF
TRBV29-1	TRBJ1-1	15	TRBD1	few	TGCAGCGTATCCGCAGGACAGGGGTTCGGCACTGAAGCTTTCTTT	CSVSAGQGFGTEAFF
TRBV28	TRBJ2-3	14	-	-	TGTGCCAGCAGTTTAGGGACGGCGTCAGATACGCAGTATTTT	CASSLGTASDTQYF
TRBV6-5	TRBJ2-7	11	-	-	TGTGCCAGCTCCGGGGCCGGCGAGCAGTACTTC	CASSGAGEQYF
TRBV7-9	TRBJ2-4	16	TRBD1	-	TGTGCCAGCAGCCCCAGGGGGCAGGAGGCCAAAAACATTCAGTACTTC	CASSPRGQEAKNIQYF
TRBV28	TRBJ1-5	17	-	-	TGTGCCAGCTCGGACAGAGGAAAGATAAGGGTCGACCAGCCCCAGCATTTT	CASSDRGKIRVDQPQHF
TRBV13	TRBJ2-5	15	-	once	TGTGCCAGCAGCATACAGGGCGCAAGGCGAGAGACCCAGTACTTC	CASSIQGARRETQYF
TRBV7-9	TRBJ2-6	18	TRBD2	-	TGTGCCAGCAGCTTACGACGCGGGGGGAGCTCTGGGGCCAACGTCCTGACTTTC	CASSLRRGGSSGANVLTF
TRBV14	TRBJ2-7	15	-	-	TGTGCCAGCAGCTCTCATCCAGGGGCCGTTCGCTTACAGTACTTC	CASSSHPGAVRLQYF
TRBV23-1	TRBJ1-3	18	-	once	TGCGCCAGCAGTCAATCGATCTCGGGACTGAGGCGTAGAAACACCATATATTTT	CASSQSISGLRRRNTIYF
TRBV5-1	TRBJ1-1	15	-	-	TGCGCCAGCAGCTTAAAAGAGTGGGTGAACACTGAAGCTTTCTTT	CASSLKEWVNTEAFF
TRBV28	TRBJ1-2	14	TRBD1	-	TGTGCCAGCGGGGACAGGGACATGATCTATGGCTACACCTTC	CASGDRDMIYGYTF
TRBV5-5	TRBJ1-2	15	TRBD1	-	TGTGCCAGCAGCTCCCAGACAGGGTATTGGTATGGCTACACCTTC	CASSSQTGYWYGYTF
TRBV11-2	TRBJ1-1	14	-	-	TGTGCCAGCAGCTTAGATTCGGTTTCCACTGAAGCTTTCTTT	CASSLDSVSTEAFF
TRBV28	TRBJ2-1	15	-	-	TGTGCCAGCAGGACACGAGCGGAGAGCTACAATGAGCAGTTCTTC	CASRTRAESYNEQFF
TRBV6-4	TRBJ2-1	15	-	-	TGTGCCAGCAGTGACTCCCCCGGTCCCTACAATGAGCAGTTCTTC	CASSDSPGPYNEQFF
TRBV29-1	TRBJ2-1	16	-	-	TGCAGCGTTGAAGACTACACGGGAGACTCCTACAATGAGCAGTTCTTC	CSVEDYTGDSYNEQFF
TRBV6-5	TRBJ2-3	15	-	-	TGTGCCAGCAGTTTTATAGCGGAGAGCACAGATACGCAGTATTTT	CASSFIAESTDTQYF
TRBV6-1	TRBJ2-1	15	TRBD2	-	TGTGCCAGCACAGACGGCGGGAGCCTTTACAATGAGCAGTTCTTC	CASTDGGSLYNEQFF
TRBV27	TRBJ2-7	16	TRBD1	-	TGTGCCAGCAGTAAACTCCGGACAGGGGATTCCTACGAGCAGTACTTC	CASSKLRTGDSYEQYF
TRBV5-1	TRBJ2-3	17	TRBD2	-	TGCGCCAGCAGCTTGACGGCTAGCGGGGCCCCCGCAGATACGCAGTATTTT	CASSLTASGAPADTQYF
TRBV7-9	TRBJ2-5	16	TRBD2	-	TGTGCCAGCAGCTCGGGAGCGGGAGGGCACCAAGAGACCCAGTACTTC	CASSSGAGGHQETQYF
TRBV4-3	TRBJ2-5	16	TRBD2	-	TGCGCCAGCAGCCAACCATTACTAGCGGGACAAGACCCTCAGTACTTC	CASSQPLLAGQDPQYF
TRBV28	TRBJ2-3	15	TRBD2	-	TGTGCCAGCGGACTAGCGGGAGTGGTGAGAGATACGCAGTATTTT	CASGLAGVVRDTQYF
TRBV28	TRBJ1-1	13	-	-	TGTGCCAGCAGTTTATTGGCGGCCACTGAAGCTTTCTTT	CASSLLAATEAFF
TRBV27	TRBJ2-7	13	TRBD1	few	TGTGCCAGCAGTCATGACGGGACAGAAGAGCAGTACTTC	CASSHDGTEEQYF
TRBV19	TRBJ2-1	16	TRBD2	-	TGTGCCAGTAGTATCCCAAGGACTAGCGGGAGGGTTGAGCAGTTCTTC	CASSIPRTSGRVEQFF
TRBV6-5	TRBJ1-1	16	TRBD1	-	TGTGCCAGCAGTTACGAACAGGGGAGGTGGAACACTGAAGCTTTCTTT	CASSYEQGRWNTEAFF
TRBV5-1	TRBJ2-1	13	-	few	TGCGCCAGCAGCTTGGGGTTGCATGTGGAGCAGTTCTTC	CASSLGLHVEQFF
TRBV15	TRBJ2-7	14	-	-	TGTGCCACCAGCCCGGAGACGGGCAGTGTGCAGCAGTACTTC	CATSPETGSVQQYF
TRBV19	TRBJ2-1	13	TRBD2	-	TGTGCCAGTAGTATACGAACTAGCGATGAGCAGTTCTTC	CASSIRTSDEQFF
TRBV28	TRBJ2-7	15	TRBD2	-	TGTGCCAGCAGTTTCCCAAGGACTAGTCTGGCCGAGCAGTACTTC	CASSFPRTSLAEQYF
TRBV5-6	TRBJ2-7	15	-	-	TGTGCCAGCAGCCCTTATCGGACGGGATTCTACGAGCAGTACTTC	CASSPYRTGFYEQYF
TRBV7-6	TRBJ2-3	15	-	-	TGTGCCAGCAGGCCTCTTAGCCTGGATTTAGATACGCAGTATTTT	CASRPLSLDLDTQYF
TRBV15	TRBJ2-3	15	-	-	TGTGCCACCAGCAGAGCCGCGGAATCCACAGATACGCAGTATTTT	CATSRAAESTDTQYF
TRBV2	TRBJ2-1	10	-	-	TGTGCCAGCAGCGGGACAGAGCAGTTCTTC	CASSGTEQFF
TRBV7-9	TRBJ1-2	13	-	-	TGTGCCAGCAGCCCACCCAGGCCCGACGGCTACACCTTC	CASSPPRPDGYTF
TRBV29-1	TRBJ2-3	12	-	once	TGCAGCGTTCTCCCTAGCACAGATACGCAGTATTTT	CSVLPSTDTQYF
TRBV7-9	TRBJ2-5	13	TRBD2	-	TGTGCCAGCACCGAAGCGGGAGTGGGGACCCAGTACTTC	CASTEAGVGTQYF
TRBV5-1	TRBJ2-1	16	-	-	TGCGCCAGCAGCTTGGACTCCCCTAGCTCCTACAATGAGCAGTTCTTC	CASSLDSPSSYNEQFF